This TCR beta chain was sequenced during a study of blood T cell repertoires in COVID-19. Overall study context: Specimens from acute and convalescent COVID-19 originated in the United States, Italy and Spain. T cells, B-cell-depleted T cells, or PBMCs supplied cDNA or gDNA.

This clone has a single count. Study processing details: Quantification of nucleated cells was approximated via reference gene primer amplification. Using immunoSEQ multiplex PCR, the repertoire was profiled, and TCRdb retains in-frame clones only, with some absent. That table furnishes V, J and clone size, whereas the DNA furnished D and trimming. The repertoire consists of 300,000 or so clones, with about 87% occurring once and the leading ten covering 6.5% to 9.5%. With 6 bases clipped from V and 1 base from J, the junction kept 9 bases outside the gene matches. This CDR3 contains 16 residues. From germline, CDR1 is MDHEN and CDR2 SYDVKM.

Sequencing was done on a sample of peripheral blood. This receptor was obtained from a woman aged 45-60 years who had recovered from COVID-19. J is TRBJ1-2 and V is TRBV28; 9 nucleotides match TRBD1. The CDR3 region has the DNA TGTGCCAGCAGGGGGGAACGGGGACAGGGTAACTATGGCTACACCTTC. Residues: CASRGERGQGNYGYTF.